These 13 T cell receptor beta chains were sequenced from one sample in a study of cytomegalovirus exposure and HLA in healthy donors. It was with 60 Vbeta and 13 Jbeta primers that the PCR ran. Produced via immunoSEQ multiplex PCR; TCRdb's table is partial and in-frame only. The table records more than 100,000 clones, 80% of them present only once. Specimen: PBMCs. The receptors stem from a man aged 35-49 years in good health and CMV-seronegative.

The rearrangement joins TRBV6-5 to TRBJ2-7; D perhaps matches TRBD1 (5 bases). The CDR3 totals 12 residues. V lost 4 bases and J 4 bases, leaving 8 bases between the germline ends. From germline, CDR1 is MNHEY and CDR2 SVGAGI. In nucleotides, the CDR3 is TGTGCCAGCAGTTCTGGGGCGTACGAGCAGTACTTC. It encodes CASSSGAYEQYF.

There are a few counts of this clone. The genes are TRBV5-1 and TRBJ2-7; D is possibly TRBD1 (6 bases). This CDR3 spans 14 amino acids. V dropped 4 bases and J dropped 0 bases, with 11 bases sitting between them. CDR1 is SGHRS and CDR2 is YFSETQ in the germline V gene. The CDR3 nucleotides are TGCGCCAGCAGCCCGAGGACAGACTCCTACGAGCAGTACTTC. Amino acid sequence: CASSPRTDSYEQYF.

The chain recombines TRBV7-6 with TRBJ2-2, with TRBD2 matching over 14 bases. The germline CDR1 and CDR2 sequences are SGHVS and FNYEAQ. V gave up 5 bases and J gave up 7 bases; unmatched junction bases: 6. CDR3 length: 16 residues. The CDR3 reads CASSLGTSGRVGELFF. CDR3 nucleotide sequence: TGTGCCAGCAGCCTGGGGACTAGCGGGAGAGTCGGGGAGCTGTTTTTT.

The chain couples TRBV5-1 to TRBJ2-5; TRBD1 matches at 9 bases. The V and J ends lost 0 bases and 5 bases, in that order; junction bases with no gene match: 5. Germline loops: CDR1 SGHRS, CDR2 YFSETQ. CDR3 length: 15 amino acids. The CDR3 DNA is TGCGCCAGCAGCTTGGTGGGACAGGGTTGGGAGACCCAGTACTTC. As protein: CASSLVGQGWETQYF.

The chain joins TRBV2 to TRBJ1-5, with D maybe TRBD1 (6 bases). This CDR3 has 14 residues. The V end was cut by 5 bases, the J end by 1 base, with 9 bases between. Germline V gene sequence: CDR1 SNHLY, CDR2 FYNNEI. The CDR3: CASSRQASNQPQHF. CDR3 nucleotides: TGTGCCAGCAGTCGACAGGCCAGCAATCAGCCCCAGCATTTT.

This clone was detected a few times. This rearrangement joins TRBV2 to TRBJ1-2; D unclear. The ends were cut back, 4 bases at V and 6 bases at J, with 24 bases in the middle. The CDR3 has 17 amino acids. Germline V gene sequence: CDR1 SNHLY, CDR2 FYNNEI. CDR3 sequence: CASSALGLAGFKDGYTF. CDR3 sequence (DNA): TGTGCCAGCAGTGCGCTAGGTTTGGCGGGGTTTAAGGATGGCTACACCTTC. Supplemented by reference TRBV2 and TRBJ1-2, the full variable domain reads EPEVTQTPSHQVTQMGQEVILRCVPISNHLYFYWYRQILGQKVEFLVSFYNNEISEKSEIFDDQFSVERPDGSNFTLKIRSTKLEDSAMYFCASSALGLAGFKDGYTFGSGTRLTVV.

This clone was observed a handful of times. The genes are TRBV6-1 and TRBJ2-2; 10 bases agree with TRBD1. With 2 bases clipped from V and 2 bases from J, the junction kept 8 bases outside the gene matches. The V gene's germline CDR1 is MNHNS and CDR2 SASEGT. The CDR3 has 18 residues. CDR3 nucleotide sequence: TGTGCCAGCAGTGAAAGTCTGGGACAGGGGATCAACACCGGGGAGCTGTTTTTT. This translates into CASSESLGQGINTGELFF.

This clone was counted once. The gene calls are TRBV10-3 and TRBJ2-5, with TRBD2 identical over 7 bases. Gene TRBJ2-7 matches the end of the DNA better, so the J call may be wrong. The germline gives CDR1 ENHRY, CDR2 SYGVKD. This CDR3 spans 14 amino acids. The CDR3: CAVTKAGNYYEQYF. CDR3 DNA sequence: TGTGCCGTTACTAAAGCGGGAAATTATTACGAGCAGTACTTC.

The chain uses TRBV5-6 and TRBJ1-2, with TRBD1 matching 8 bases. The ends lost 6 bases at V and 7 bases at J; junction bases unmatched: 5. The CDR3 runs to 12 residues. CDR1 and CDR2 from the germline V gene are SGHDT and YYEEEE. CDR3 sequence: CASNGQGGGYTF. The CDR3 nucleotides read TGTGCCAGCAACGGACAGGGTGGTGGCTACACCTTC.

The chain is built from TRBV29-1 and TRBJ2-7, with 9 bases identical to TRBD1. This CDR3 is built from 12 residues. Germline CDR1 SQVTM, CDR2 ANQGSEA. V lost 6 bases to trimming and J lost 5 bases; unmatched junction nucleotides: 5. The CDR3 reads CSVDRGDDEQYF. The CDR3, as DNA: TGCAGCGTGGACAGGGGTGATGACGAGCAGTACTTC.

The chain joins TRBV9 to TRBJ2-7; 9 nucleotides match TRBD1. The CDR3 spans 15 residues. The germline V gene encodes CDR1 SGDLS and CDR2 YYNGEE. J gave up 5 bases and V 1 base, and 7 bases lay outside the gene matches. The CDR3 DNA reads TGTGCCAGCAGCGTAACAGGGGGCTTCCGCGACGAGCAGTACTTC. It is translated as CASSVTGGFRDEQYF.

The V gene is TRBV19, the J gene TRBJ2-1; TRBD2 matches at 9 bases. The CDR3 length is 16 residues. Germline trimming cut 3 bases from V and 12 bases from J; bases unmatched to any gene: 15. Germline loops: CDR1 LNHDA, CDR2 SQIVND (reference sequence). Here the CDR3 reads CASSIGDTAGGGRQFF. The CDR3 DNA sequence: TGTGCCAGTAGTATTGGTGATACAGCGGGAGGAGGGCGGCAGTTCTTC. Using reference TRBV19 and TRBJ2-1 for the parts outside the CDR3, the full variable domain is DGGITQSPKYLFRKEGQNVTLSCEQNLNHDAMYWYRQDPGQGLRLIYYSQIVNDFQKGDIAEGYSVSREKKESFPLTVTSAQKNPTAFYLCASSIGDTAGGGRQFFGPGTRLTVL.

This chain uses TRBV28 with TRBJ1-5; D not resolved. V dropped 2 bases and J dropped 5 bases, with 10 bases sitting between them. The germline gives CDR1 MDHEN, CDR2 SYDVKM. The CDR3 contains 14 residues. The CDR3 DNA is TGTGCCAGCAGTTTAGCCAGTCAATATCAGCCCCAGCATTTT. Protein product: CASSLASQYQPQHF.